Listed below are T cell receptor beta chains from one sample, sequenced in a study of T cell changes during pregnancy in multiple sclerosis. Generated by immunoSEQ multiplex PCR, the TCRdb table keeps only in-frame clones and is missing some. The repertoire holds about 77,000 clones, with about 92% as singletons. The sample was peripheral blood, taken after pregnancy. These receptors were obtained from a female donor in good health, enrolled as a control in a pregnancy study. CDR3s include the opening cysteine and the closing phenylalanine or tryptophan. The order of the fields is CDR3 length, V gene, D gene, J gene, clone size, CDR3 DNA, CDR3 protein. A D gene is named only where the DNA matches it firmly. Clone size is given for some rows only: seen once, a few or many times, or a class if the clone is expanded.

cdr3_length: 15; v_call: TRBV19; d_call: NA; j_call: TRBJ2-7; clone_size: few; cdr3_nt: TGTGCCAGTAGTATTTCCCAGGGGCATCTCTACGAGCAGTACTTC; cdr3_aa: CASSISQGHLYEQYF
cdr3_length: 15; v_call: TRBV19; d_call: TRBD2; j_call: TRBJ2-5; clone_size: NA; cdr3_nt: TGTGCCAGTAGTAGGGGGCGGGAGGGCCAGGAGACCCAGTACTTC; cdr3_aa: CASSRGREGQETQYF
cdr3_length: 16; v_call: TRBV7-6; d_call: NA; j_call: TRBJ1-3; clone_size: NA; cdr3_nt: TGTGCCAGCAGCTTAACGCAGAAGGGGGCTGGAAACACCATATATTTT; cdr3_aa: CASSLTQKGAGNTIYF
cdr3_length: 12; v_call: TRBV7-9; d_call: NA; j_call: TRBJ1-6; clone_size: NA; cdr3_nt: TGTGCCAGCAGCGGCAACCCTTCACCCCTCCACTTT; cdr3_aa: CASSGNPSPLHF
cdr3_length: 16; v_call: TRBV6-5; d_call: NA; j_call: TRBJ1-3; clone_size: NA; cdr3_nt: TGTGCCAGCAGTTCCCGCCTCCAGGGCTTTGGAAACACCATATATTTT; cdr3_aa: CASSSRLQGFGNTIYF
cdr3_length: 16; v_call: TRBV19; d_call: TRBD1; j_call: TRBJ2-2; clone_size: NA; cdr3_nt: TGTGCCAGTGCCACCCAGGGGGTCCACGGCACCGGGGAGCTGTTTTTT; cdr3_aa: CASATQGVHGTGELFF
cdr3_length: 16; v_call: TRBV7-9; d_call: TRBD2; j_call: TRBJ2-1; clone_size: NA; cdr3_nt: TGTGCCAGCAGCTTAAGCGGGGGGAGCTCCTACAATGAGCAGTTCTTC; cdr3_aa: CASSLSGGSSYNEQFF
cdr3_length: 15; v_call: TRBV9; d_call: NA; j_call: TRBJ2-1; clone_size: NA; cdr3_nt: TGTGCCAGCAGCGAGAGTCTGGGAGTGTACAATGAGCAGTTCTTC; cdr3_aa: CASSESLGVYNEQFF
cdr3_length: 19; v_call: TRBV28; d_call: TRBD2; j_call: TRBJ2-7; clone_size: NA; cdr3_nt: TGTGCCAGCAGTTTTCCGAGGGGCGGGAGGACCGGTATACCCTACGAGCAGTACTTC; cdr3_aa: CASSFPRGGRTGIPYEQYF
cdr3_length: 13; v_call: TRBV5-6; d_call: NA; j_call: TRBJ1-1; clone_size: NA; cdr3_nt: TGTGCCAGCAGCCCCGGGGGTGCTACTGAAGCTTTCTTT; cdr3_aa: CASSPGGATEAFF
cdr3_length: 15; v_call: TRBV7-3; d_call: TRBD2; j_call: TRBJ2-1; clone_size: NA; cdr3_nt: TGTGCCAGCAGCTTAACGTCGGGGGGGCCTGTAGAGCAGTTCTTC; cdr3_aa: CASSLTSGGPVEQFF
cdr3_length: 17; v_call: TRBV18; d_call: TRBD1; j_call: TRBJ1-1; clone_size: NA; cdr3_nt: TGTGCCAGCTCACCACCGGGACAGCACATAATGAACACTGAAGCTTTCTTT; cdr3_aa: CASSPPGQHIMNTEAFF
cdr3_length: 11; v_call: TRBV20-1; d_call: NA; j_call: TRBJ2-5; clone_size: NA; cdr3_nt: TGCAGTGCGCAGGATCAAGAGACCCAGTACTTC; cdr3_aa: CSAQDQETQYF
cdr3_length: 13; v_call: TRBV10-3; d_call: NA; j_call: TRBJ2-7; clone_size: NA; cdr3_nt: TGTGCCCCCCCTGTGCTATCGGGCTACGAGCAGTACTTC; cdr3_aa: CAPPVLSGYEQYF
cdr3_length: 17; v_call: TRBV5-1; d_call: TRBD1; j_call: TRBJ2-2; clone_size: NA; cdr3_nt: TGCGCCAGCAGCAGGCGGCTACAGGGGACGAGCACCGGGGAGCTGTTTTTT; cdr3_aa: CASSRRLQGTSTGELFF
cdr3_length: 15; v_call: TRBV29-1; d_call: TRBD2; j_call: TRBJ2-7; clone_size: NA; cdr3_nt: TGCAGCGTTGTAAGTGTGACTAGCGGGTCTTACGAGCAGTACTTC; cdr3_aa: CSVVSVTSGSYEQYF
cdr3_length: 13; v_call: TRBV18; d_call: TRBD1; j_call: TRBJ2-5; clone_size: NA; cdr3_nt: TGTGCCAGTTCGACAGGGCCTCAGGAGACCCAGTACTTC; cdr3_aa: CASSTGPQETQYF
cdr3_length: 15; v_call: TRBV7-9; d_call: NA; j_call: TRBJ2-7; clone_size: NA; cdr3_nt: TGTGCCAGCAGCCCCGGGTCGAGGGGGAACTACGAGCAGTACTTC; cdr3_aa: CASSPGSRGNYEQYF
cdr3_length: 13; v_call: TRBV7-2; d_call: NA; j_call: TRBJ2-3; clone_size: NA; cdr3_nt: TGTGCCAGCAGACCCCTATCGGCAGATACGCAGTATTTT; cdr3_aa: CASRPLSADTQYF
cdr3_length: 17; v_call: TRBV13; d_call: TRBD2; j_call: TRBJ2-4; clone_size: NA; cdr3_nt: TGTGCCAGCACCCCTGGGGGGGGGTTCAACGCCAAAAACATTCAGTACTTC; cdr3_aa: CASTPGGGFNAKNIQYF
cdr3_length: 15; v_call: TRBV2; d_call: TRBD2; j_call: TRBJ2-7; clone_size: NA; cdr3_nt: TGTGCCAGCAGTGAACTCGGGGGAGGGCCAGGGGAGCAGTACTTC; cdr3_aa: CASSELGGGPGEQYF
cdr3_length: 16; v_call: TRBV4-2; d_call: TRBD1; j_call: TRBJ1-5; clone_size: NA; cdr3_nt: TGTGCCAGCAGCCAAGGTCTGGCAGGGGGATTTCAGCCCCAGCATTTT; cdr3_aa: CASSQGLAGGFQPQHF
cdr3_length: 14; v_call: TRBV29-1; d_call: NA; j_call: TRBJ1-3; clone_size: once; cdr3_nt: TGCAGCGCAACTCAGGGCGCCTCTGGAAACACCATATATTTT; cdr3_aa: CSATQGASGNTIYF
cdr3_length: 15; v_call: TRBV5-1; d_call: TRBD1; j_call: TRBJ2-3; clone_size: NA; cdr3_nt: TGCGCCAGCAGCTTGAGGGACAGCTTCACAGATACGCAGTATTTT; cdr3_aa: CASSLRDSFTDTQYF
cdr3_length: 15; v_call: TRBV5-1; d_call: NA; j_call: TRBJ2-7; clone_size: NA; cdr3_nt: TGCGCCAGCAGCTTGGGGGCCGTATTAGCCTACGAGCAGTACTTC; cdr3_aa: CASSLGAVLAYEQYF
cdr3_length: 11; v_call: TRBV10-3; d_call: NA; j_call: TRBJ2-1; clone_size: NA; cdr3_nt: TGTGCCATCAGTGCTTACAATGAGCAGTTCTTC; cdr3_aa: CAISAYNEQFF
cdr3_length: 15; v_call: TRBV18; d_call: NA; j_call: TRBJ2-5; clone_size: NA; cdr3_nt: TGTGCCAGCTCACCAAACAGGGCCGTGGGGGAGACCCAGTACTTC; cdr3_aa: CASSPNRAVGETQYF
cdr3_length: 14; v_call: TRBV5-8; d_call: TRBD1; j_call: TRBJ1-1; clone_size: once; cdr3_nt: TGTGCCAGCAGACTGACAGGGAGGCAAACTGAAGCTTTCTTT; cdr3_aa: CASRLTGRQTEAFF
cdr3_length: 14; v_call: TRBV28; d_call: TRBD1; j_call: TRBJ2-7; clone_size: NA; cdr3_nt: TGTGCCAGCAGTACCCGACAGGGGAGGTACGAGCAGTACTTC; cdr3_aa: CASSTRQGRYEQYF
cdr3_length: 14; v_call: TRBV5-6; d_call: NA; j_call: TRBJ2-7; clone_size: NA; cdr3_nt: TGTGCCAGCAGCGGATACAGGGTAACCTACGAGCAGTACTTC; cdr3_aa: CASSGYRVTYEQYF
cdr3_length: 15; v_call: TRBV28; d_call: TRBD2; j_call: TRBJ2-7; clone_size: NA; cdr3_nt: TGTGCCAGCAGTTTTGCGACTAGCGGGGCTTACGAGCAGTACTTC; cdr3_aa: CASSFATSGAYEQYF
cdr3_length: 16; v_call: TRBV7-9; d_call: NA; j_call: TRBJ1-5; clone_size: NA; cdr3_nt: TGTGCCAGCAGCTTTTGGGGCAGGGGAAGCAATCAGCCCCAGCATTTT; cdr3_aa: CASSFWGRGSNQPQHF
cdr3_length: 15; v_call: TRBV11-3; d_call: NA; j_call: TRBJ2-1; clone_size: NA; cdr3_nt: TGTGCCAGCAGCCGTGGACTACTGACTGGGAATGAGCAGTTCTTC; cdr3_aa: CASSRGLLTGNEQFF
cdr3_length: 15; v_call: TRBV2; d_call: TRBD2; j_call: TRBJ2-5; clone_size: NA; cdr3_nt: TGTGCCAGCAGTGGAGTGACTAGCGGGACGGAGACCCAGTACTTC; cdr3_aa: CASSGVTSGTETQYF
cdr3_length: 16; v_call: TRBV14; d_call: TRBD2; j_call: TRBJ2-2; clone_size: NA; cdr3_nt: TGTGCCAGCAGTTATAGCGGGAGTGTCCGCACCGGGGAGCTGTTTTTT; cdr3_aa: CASSYSGSVRTGELFF
cdr3_length: 13; v_call: TRBV30; d_call: NA; j_call: TRBJ1-4; clone_size: NA; cdr3_nt: TGTGCCTGGAGTCGGGGGTTTAATGAAAAACTGTTTTTT; cdr3_aa: CAWSRGFNEKLFF
cdr3_length: 15; v_call: TRBV9; d_call: NA; j_call: TRBJ2-7; clone_size: NA; cdr3_nt: TGTGCCAGCAGCCTTCAACCGGGACATACGAGCGAGCAGTACTTC; cdr3_aa: CASSLQPGHTSEQYF
cdr3_length: 13; v_call: TRBV7-8; d_call: NA; j_call: TRBJ1-2; clone_size: NA; cdr3_nt: TGTGCCAGCAGCCTAACAGAGTCCTATGGCTACACCTTC; cdr3_aa: CASSLTESYGYTF
cdr3_length: 13; v_call: TRBV6-6; d_call: NA; j_call: TRBJ1-2; clone_size: NA; cdr3_nt: TGTGCCAGCAGCTCGCGAGTCGGGGGTGGCTACACCTTC; cdr3_aa: CASSSRVGGGYTF
cdr3_length: 15; v_call: TRBV2; d_call: NA; j_call: TRBJ1-1; clone_size: NA; cdr3_nt: TGTGCCAGCAGGGAGGAACCCCGTGTGGCCACTGAAGCTTTCTTT; cdr3_aa: CASREEPRVATEAFF
cdr3_length: 16; v_call: TRBV30; d_call: TRBD1; j_call: TRBJ1-2; clone_size: NA; cdr3_nt: TGTGCCTGGACGCAGGGGACCAGACAGGGGCTTAGGAGCTACACCTTC; cdr3_aa: CAWTQGTRQGLRSYTF
cdr3_length: 16; v_call: TRBV5-6; d_call: TRBD2; j_call: TRBJ2-1; clone_size: NA; cdr3_nt: TGTGCCAGCAGCCCACCTGGGCTAGCGGGGGGGGGCGAGCAGTTCTTC; cdr3_aa: CASSPPGLAGGGEQFF
cdr3_length: 15; v_call: TRBV4-2; d_call: TRBD1; j_call: TRBJ1-5; clone_size: once; cdr3_nt: TGTGCCAGCAGCCGGACAGGGGACAGCAATCAGCCCCAGCATTTT; cdr3_aa: CASSRTGDSNQPQHF
cdr3_length: 13; v_call: TRBV7-3; d_call: NA; j_call: TRBJ2-1; clone_size: NA; cdr3_nt: TGTGCCAGCAGCTTGGATTATAGCAGTGAGCAGTTCTTC; cdr3_aa: CASSLDYSSEQFF
cdr3_length: 12; v_call: TRBV7-9; d_call: NA; j_call: TRBJ2-1; clone_size: NA; cdr3_nt: TGTGCCAGCAGCTTAGCGGGAGTTTGGCAGTTCTTC; cdr3_aa: CASSLAGVWQFF
cdr3_length: 13; v_call: TRBV10-2; d_call: NA; j_call: TRBJ1-6; clone_size: NA; cdr3_nt: TGCGCCAGCAGGGCCGGCGGGGGTCCCCCCCTCCACTTT; cdr3_aa: CASRAGGGPPLHF
cdr3_length: 16; v_call: TRBV19; d_call: NA; j_call: TRBJ1-5; clone_size: NA; cdr3_nt: TGTGCCAGTATCCAGCGAGGACAGTTCGGCAATCAGCCCCAGCATTTT; cdr3_aa: CASIQRGQFGNQPQHF
cdr3_length: 11; v_call: TRBV5-1; d_call: NA; j_call: TRBJ2-7; clone_size: NA; cdr3_nt: TGCGCCAGCAGCCCGGGCTACGAGCAGTACTTC; cdr3_aa: CASSPGYEQYF
cdr3_length: 14; v_call: TRBV28; d_call: TRBD1; j_call: TRBJ2-1; clone_size: NA; cdr3_nt: TGTGCCAGCAGACAAGGACAGGGCTACAATGAGCAGTTCTTC; cdr3_aa: CASRQGQGYNEQFF
cdr3_length: 15; v_call: TRBV6-1; d_call: TRBD1; j_call: TRBJ2-5; clone_size: NA; cdr3_nt: TGTGCCAGCAGTGGATTTACAGGGGATGAAGAGACCCAGTACTTC; cdr3_aa: CASSGFTGDEETQYF
cdr3_length: 15; v_call: TRBV7-9; d_call: NA; j_call: TRBJ1-2; clone_size: NA; cdr3_nt: TGTGCCAGCAGCCCTCAGAGTTCCTCCGGGGGTGGCTACACCTTC; cdr3_aa: CASSPQSSSGGGYTF
cdr3_length: 16; v_call: TRBV5-1; d_call: TRBD2; j_call: TRBJ2-5; clone_size: once; cdr3_nt: TGCGCCAGCAGCTGGGAGCTAGGGACTAGCAGAGAGACCCAGTACTTC; cdr3_aa: CASSWELGTSRETQYF
cdr3_length: 14; v_call: TRBV5-1; d_call: NA; j_call: TRBJ2-1; clone_size: NA; cdr3_nt: TGCGCCAGCAGCTCCTACCGGGACTTCGGCGGGCAGTTCTTC; cdr3_aa: CASSSYRDFGGQFF
cdr3_length: 16; v_call: TRBV6-5; d_call: TRBD2; j_call: TRBJ2-3; clone_size: NA; cdr3_nt: TGTGCCAGCAGTTACGCAGCGGGGAGAGCAACAGATACGCAGTATTTT; cdr3_aa: CASSYAAGRATDTQYF